A selection of T cell receptor beta chains follows, all from one sample in a study of blood T cell repertoires in COVID-19. The assay was immunoSEQ multiplex PCR, and TCRdb's table has in-frame clones only and misses some. The sample gives more than 60,000 clones, about 88% of which show up once; less than 5.5% is in the top ten. The sample taken for sequencing was peripheral blood. The source is a woman aged 45-59 years with active COVID-19. CDR3s include the opening cysteine and the closing phenylalanine or tryptophan. Fields, in order: J gene, clone size, V gene, D gene, CDR3 protein, CDR3 DNA. D genes are given only for firm matches. Size is stated for part of the rows, as once, few or many counts, or as a class when the clone is expanded.

j_gene: TRBJ2-7
abundance: hyperexpanded
v_gene: TRBV5-1
d_gene: NA
CDR3aa: CASSLDNLGVNEQYF
CDR3nt: TGCGCCAGCAGCTTGGACAACCTGGGCGTCAACGAGCAGTACTTC

j_gene: TRBJ1-2
abundance: NA
v_gene: TRBV28
d_gene: NA
CDR3aa: CASTYRPAGDYGYTF
CDR3nt: TGTGCCAGCACCTACCGCCCCGCCGGGGACTATGGCTACACCTTC

j_gene: TRBJ1-5
abundance: NA
v_gene: TRBV21-1
d_gene: NA
CDR3aa: CASSKEAGALQPQHF
CDR3nt: TGTGCCAGCAGCAAAGAGGCAGGGGCTCTTCAGCCCCAGCATTTT

j_gene: TRBJ2-5
abundance: once
v_gene: TRBV12-3/TRBV12-4
d_gene: NA
CDR3aa: CASSFFGSETQYF
CDR3nt: TGTGCCAGCAGTTTTTTCGGGTCAGAGACCCAGTACTTC

j_gene: TRBJ1-1
abundance: NA
v_gene: TRBV5-5
d_gene: TRBD1
CDR3aa: CASSSGQGLTEAFF
CDR3nt: TGTGCCAGCAGTTCGGGACAGGGTCTAACTGAAGCTTTCTTT

j_gene: TRBJ2-1
abundance: NA
v_gene: TRBV7-7
d_gene: NA
CDR3aa: CASSLGSMGSSYNEQFF
CDR3nt: TGTGCTAGCAGCTTAGGCAGCATGGGGAGCTCCTACAATGAGCAGTTCTTC

j_gene: TRBJ2-1
abundance: NA
v_gene: TRBV3-1/TRBV3-2
d_gene: NA
CDR3aa: CASSQDPGVSYNEQFF
CDR3nt: TGTGCCAGCAGCCAAGATCCGGGAGTATCCTACAATGAGCAGTTCTTC

j_gene: TRBJ2-7
abundance: NA
v_gene: TRBV7-9
d_gene: NA
CDR3aa: CASSPTLGHPSHVYEQYF
CDR3nt: TGTGCCAGCAGCCCGACCCTGGGGCACCCCAGTCATGTCTACGAGCAGTACTTC

j_gene: TRBJ1-2
abundance: NA
v_gene: TRBV2
d_gene: NA
CDR3aa: CASNTATPGGGYTF
CDR3nt: TGTGCCAGCAACACCGCTACACCCGGCGGCGGCTACACCTTC

j_gene: TRBJ2-2
abundance: NA
v_gene: TRBV4-1
d_gene: TRBD2
CDR3aa: CASSQEDQERGTGELFF
CDR3nt: TGCGCCAGCAGCCAAGAGGACCAGGAGCGGGGCACCGGGGAGCTGTTTTTT

j_gene: TRBJ2-7
abundance: NA
v_gene: TRBV5-1
d_gene: TRBD2
CDR3aa: CASSPGLAGYYEQYF
CDR3nt: TGCGCCAGCAGCCCGGGACTAGCGGGCTATTACGAGCAGTACTTC

j_gene: TRBJ2-2
abundance: NA
v_gene: TRBV9
d_gene: NA
CDR3aa: CASSGRGTANTGELFF
CDR3nt: TGTGCCAGCAGCGGACGCGGGACAGCGAACACCGGGGAGCTGTTTTTT

j_gene: TRBJ2-3
abundance: once
v_gene: TRBV4-2
d_gene: NA
CDR3aa: CASSQEAGLAGTDTQYF
CDR3nt: TGTGCCAGCAGCCAAGAGGCTGGTCTCGCCGGCACAGATACGCAGTATTTT

j_gene: TRBJ1-5
abundance: NA
v_gene: TRBV29-1
d_gene: TRBD1
CDR3aa: CSVMTGDQPQHF
CDR3nt: TGCAGCGTAATGACAGGGGACCAGCCCCAGCATTTT

j_gene: TRBJ1-1
abundance: NA
v_gene: TRBV27
d_gene: NA
CDR3aa: CASSPEQGSSMNTEAFF
CDR3nt: TGTGCCAGCAGTCCCGAACAGGGTTCTTCCATGAACACTGAAGCTTTCTTT

j_gene: TRBJ2-1
abundance: once
v_gene: TRBV7-3
d_gene: NA
CDR3aa: CASSSGTGPANEQFF
CDR3nt: TGTGCCAGCAGCTCTGGGACTGGACCCGCCAATGAGCAGTTCTTC

j_gene: TRBJ2-3
abundance: NA
v_gene: TRBV18
d_gene: TRBD2
CDR3aa: CASSPPTLAGSTDTQYF
CDR3nt: TGTGCCAGCTCACCACCGACGCTAGCGGGGTCCACAGATACGCAGTATTTT

j_gene: TRBJ1-1
abundance: NA
v_gene: TRBV6-5
d_gene: NA
CDR3aa: CASSYSRNTEAFF
CDR3nt: TGTGCCAGCAGTTACTCGAGGAACACTGAAGCTTTCTTT

j_gene: TRBJ2-1
abundance: NA
v_gene: TRBV30
d_gene: TRBD2
CDR3aa: CAWDPAGGNYNEQFF
CDR3nt: TGTGCCTGGGACCCGGCGGGAGGTAACTACAATGAGCAGTTCTTC

j_gene: TRBJ1-2
abundance: NA
v_gene: TRBV4-1
d_gene: TRBD1
CDR3aa: CASSQVDRADYGYTF
CDR3nt: TGCGCCAGCAGCCAAGTGGACAGGGCGGACTATGGCTACACCTTC

j_gene: TRBJ1-2
abundance: NA
v_gene: TRBV3-1/TRBV3-2
d_gene: TRBD1
CDR3aa: CASSETGPLYGYTF
CDR3nt: TGTGCCAGCAGCGAGACAGGGCCTCTCTATGGCTACACCTTC

j_gene: TRBJ2-3
abundance: NA
v_gene: TRBV7-9
d_gene: TRBD2
CDR3aa: CASSLTSGRADTQYF
CDR3nt: TGTGCCAGCAGCCTTACTAGCGGGAGGGCGGATACGCAGTATTTT

j_gene: TRBJ1-2
abundance: NA
v_gene: TRBV18
d_gene: TRBD1
CDR3aa: CASSPRDRGYGYTF
CDR3nt: TGTGCCAGCTCACCCCGGGACAGGGGGTATGGCTACACCTTC

j_gene: TRBJ1-3
abundance: NA
v_gene: TRBV19
d_gene: NA
CDR3aa: CASSVRYGNTIYF
CDR3nt: TGTGCCAGTAGTGTTCGGTATGGAAACACCATATATTTT

j_gene: TRBJ1-2
abundance: once
v_gene: TRBV28
d_gene: TRBD1
CDR3aa: CASSLIGGQGTNYGYTF
CDR3nt: TGTGCCAGCAGTTTAATTGGGGGACAGGGGACCAACTATGGCTACACCTTC

j_gene: TRBJ2-5
abundance: NA
v_gene: TRBV5-1
d_gene: TRBD1
CDR3aa: CASRPGQPEETQYF
CDR3nt: TGCGCCAGCAGGCCGGGACAGCCCGAAGAGACCCAGTACTTC

j_gene: TRBJ2-3
abundance: NA
v_gene: TRBV6-6
d_gene: TRBD1
CDR3aa: CASRTTSTGGTDTQYF
CDR3nt: TGTGCCAGCAGGACTACCTCGACAGGGGGTACAGATACGCAGTATTTT

j_gene: TRBJ1-1
abundance: NA
v_gene: TRBV19
d_gene: TRBD1
CDR3aa: CASSVAGTANTEAFF
CDR3nt: TGTGCCAGTAGTGTTGCCGGGACAGCAAACACTGAAGCTTTCTTT

j_gene: TRBJ2-1
abundance: NA
v_gene: TRBV28
d_gene: NA
CDR3aa: CASSPARSSYNEQFF
CDR3nt: TGTGCCAGCAGTCCCGCCCGGAGCTCCTACAATGAGCAGTTCTTC

j_gene: TRBJ1-5
abundance: once
v_gene: TRBV20-1
d_gene: NA
CDR3aa: CSASKRSRASNQPQHF
CDR3nt: TGCAGTGCTAGTAAACGTTCCAGGGCAAGCAATCAGCCCCAGCATTTT

j_gene: TRBJ2-5
abundance: NA
v_gene: TRBV4-1
d_gene: TRBD1
CDR3aa: CASSQGDRDRETQYF
CDR3nt: TGCGCCAGCAGCCAAGGGGACAGGGATCGAGAGACCCAGTACTTC

j_gene: TRBJ1-2
abundance: once
v_gene: TRBV9
d_gene: NA
CDR3aa: CASSTPTDNYGYTF
CDR3nt: TGTGCCAGCAGCACCCCGACAGACAACTATGGCTACACCTTC

j_gene: TRBJ2-1
abundance: NA
v_gene: TRBV5-3
d_gene: NA
CDR3aa: CARTKKEGSYNEQFF
CDR3nt: TGTGCCAGGACCAAGAAGGAGGGGAGTTACAATGAGCAGTTCTTC

j_gene: TRBJ2-1
abundance: NA
v_gene: TRBV19
d_gene: NA
CDR3aa: CASTLRDEQFF
CDR3nt: TGTGCCAGTACTCTCCGCGATGAGCAGTTCTTC

j_gene: TRBJ2-2
abundance: NA
v_gene: TRBV19
d_gene: TRBD2
CDR3aa: CASSFGLVVSAGELFF
CDR3nt: TGTGCCAGTAGTTTCGGACTAGTCGTATCAGCCGGGGAGCTGTTTTTT

j_gene: TRBJ1-6
abundance: NA
v_gene: TRBV18
d_gene: TRBD1
CDR3aa: CASSPLTGNSPLHF
CDR3nt: TGTGCCAGCTCACCACTGACAGGGAATTCACCCCTCCACTTT

j_gene: TRBJ2-2
abundance: NA
v_gene: TRBV19
d_gene: NA
CDR3aa: CASSTYSELTGELFF
CDR3nt: TGTGCCAGTAGTACGTATAGCGAGCTAACCGGGGAGCTGTTTTTT

j_gene: TRBJ2-3
abundance: NA
v_gene: TRBV7-3
d_gene: NA
CDR3aa: CASSSGQGTDTQYF
CDR3nt: TGTGCCAGCAGCTCAGGGCAGGGGACAGATACGCAGTATTTT

j_gene: TRBJ1-5
abundance: NA
v_gene: TRBV11-2
d_gene: TRBD1
CDR3aa: CASSPHGTGGRQPQHF
CDR3nt: TGTGCCAGCAGCCCACACGGGACAGGGGGCCGACAGCCCCAGCATTTT

j_gene: TRBJ2-1
abundance: NA
v_gene: TRBV7-9
d_gene: NA
CDR3aa: CASSPRGGGSSYNEQFF
CDR3nt: TGTGCCAGCAGCCCGAGAGGGGGGGGCAGCTCCTACAATGAGCAGTTCTTC

j_gene: TRBJ2-1
abundance: NA
v_gene: TRBV7-8
d_gene: TRBD1
CDR3aa: CASRVAGTANNEQFF
CDR3nt: TGTGCCAGCAGGGTAGCCGGGACAGCGAACAATGAGCAGTTCTTC

j_gene: TRBJ2-5
abundance: once
v_gene: TRBV5-1
d_gene: TRBD2
CDR3aa: CASSEQGTSGQETQYF
CDR3nt: TGCGCCAGCAGCGAACAGGGGACTAGCGGTCAAGAGACCCAGTACTTC